The 4 T cell receptor beta chains in this list originate from one sample, sequenced in a study of CD8+ T cells in alopecia areata. RNA extraction was followed by reverse transcription into cDNA, which acted as the sequencing template. Data came from immunoSEQ multiplex PCR; TCRdb stores just in-frame clones and leaves some out. The sample records roughly 190,000 clones, 50% to 70% being singletons. Treatment described: oral pan-JAK inhibitor, 5-10 mg twice daily. Specimen: CD4+ T cells sorted from blood, collected around week 49, from a patient treated with tofacitinib. The receptor set was obtained from a human donor with alopecia areata.

This clone has more than one count but fewer than ten. This chain connects TRBV5-1 to TRBJ1-1, with D perhaps matching TRBD1 (6 bases). V lost 4 bases to trimming and J lost 3 bases, with 16 bases between them. Germline values: CDR1 SGHRS, CDR2 YFSETQ. CDR3 length: 15 amino acids. CDR3 sequence reads: CASSPLRGYDTEAFF. The CDR3, as DNA: TGCGCCAGCAGCCCGCTCAGGGGATACGACACTGAAGCTTTCTTT.

This clone was detected only once. The V call is TRBV18, the J call TRBJ1-2; D may be TRBD1 (5 bases). CDR3 length equals 15 residues. The germline gives CDR1 KGHSH, CDR2 LQKENI. Trimming pared 1 base from V and 7 bases from J, leaving 16 bases between. CDR3 sequence: CASSPRRDRHGGYTF. CDR3 nucleotides: TGTGCCAGCTCACCACGGAGGGACCGTCATGGTGGCTACACCTTC. The whole variable domain, filled in from reference TRBV18 and TRBJ1-2, reads NAGVMQNPRHLVRRRGQEARLRCSPMKGHSHVYWYRQLPEEGLKFMVYLQKENIIDESGMPKERFSAEFPKEGPSILRIQQVVRGDSAAYFCASSPRRDRHGGYTFGSGTRLTVV.

This clone was seen a few times. The chain combines TRBV7-2 with TRBJ1-1; weak D call: TRBD1 (5 bases). Germline CDR1 SGHTA, CDR2 FQGNSA. V lost 2 bases, J lost 1 base, and 11 bases lay in between. The length of the CDR3 is 15 residues. The DNA for the CDR3 is TGTGCCAGCAGCTTACTCCCAGGGAGGAACACTGAAGCTTTCTTT. Its protein is CASSLLPGRNTEAFF.

The V and J genes are TRBV29-1 and TRBJ2-1; TRBD2 agrees at 10 bases. This CDR3 is built from 15 residues. The V segment lost 2 bases and the J segment 10 bases; nucleotides outside the gene matches: 11. CDR1 and CDR2 from the germline V gene are SQVTM and ANQGSEA. Here the CDR3 reads CSVEPPQRGGGEQFF. DNA for the CDR3: TGCAGCGTTGAACCCCCCCAGCGGGGGGGCGGGGAGCAGTTCTTC.